Listed below are T cell receptor beta chains from one sample, sequenced in a study of blood T cell repertoires in COVID-19. The data were produced by immunoSEQ multiplex PCR, yet TCRdb's version contains in-frame clones alone and is incomplete. The sample has tens of thousands of clones, around 90% seen once; the top ten hold 5% to 6.5%. The sequencing input was peripheral blood. The receptors were gathered from a man aged 55 to 70 with acute or convalescent COVID-19. CDR3s include the opening cysteine and the closing phenylalanine or tryptophan. The D gene is left open where the match is weak. For some rows the clone size is stated as once, few or many, or as a class when expanded; others skip it.

CDR3	DNA	V	J	size	D
CASSLLGEGGYGYTF	TGTGCCAGCAGCTTATTGGGGGAAGGGGGCTATGGCTACACCTTC	TRBV7-9	TRBJ1-2	once	NA
CASLPPGGNSPLHF	TGTGCCAGCCTCCCCCCGGGAGGCAATTCACCCCTCCACTTT	TRBV6-5	TRBJ1-6	NA	NA
CASSFRAGDPGGYTF	TGTGCCAGCAGTTTCAGAGCAGGGGATCCAGGGGGCTACACCTTC	TRBV27	TRBJ1-2	NA	NA
CASSLAVSVGLDTEAFF	TGCGCCAGCAGCTTGGCGGTTAGTGTGGGGCTCGACACTGAAGCTTTCTTT	TRBV5-1	TRBJ1-1	NA	NA
CSVSENRNQPQHF	TGCAGCGTTTCTGAGAATCGCAATCAGCCCCAGCATTTT	TRBV29-1	TRBJ1-5	NA	NA
CSASRGYEQFF	TGCAGTGCTAGCCGGGGTTATGAGCAGTTCTTC	TRBV20-1	TRBJ2-1	NA	NA
CASSQARLGTSGGAEQFF	TGCGCCAGCAGCCAAGCGCGGTTAGGGACTAGCGGGGGGGCCGAGCAGTTCTTC	TRBV4-3	TRBJ2-1	once	TRBD2
CASSPHRFGANEKLFF	TGTGCCAGCAGCCCCCACAGATTCGGTGCTAATGAAAAACTGTTTTTT	TRBV7-8	TRBJ1-4	NA	NA
CASSEAVPGELFF	TGTGCCAGCAGTGAGGCAGTCCCCGGGGAGCTGTTTTTT	TRBV2	TRBJ2-2	NA	NA
CATGLSYGYTF	TGTGCCACGGGACTTTCATATGGCTACACCTTC	TRBV19	TRBJ1-2	NA	NA
CASSFGQDWDTEAFF	TGTGCCAGCAGCTTCGGTCAGGACTGGGACACTGAAGCTTTCTTT	TRBV7-9	TRBJ1-1	NA	NA
CASSPRQGNEQFF	TGCGCCAGCAGTCCCAGGCAGGGCAATGAGCAGTTCTTC	TRBV10-1	TRBJ2-1	NA	NA
CASSIATSGGQETQYF	TGTGCCAGTAGTATAGCGACTAGCGGGGGTCAAGAGACCCAGTACTTC	TRBV19	TRBJ2-5	NA	TRBD2